Shown below are 17 T cell receptor beta chains from a single sample sequenced in a study of shared clonotypes between healthy human individuals. Selected positively for CCR7 and CD45RO-negative, naive CD8 cells excluded terminally differentiated effector memory CD45RA+ cells. Clones were read by immunoSEQ multiplex PCR, and TCRdb kept only the in-frame ones, dropping some. The sample has about 700,000 clones, 92% seen once. The source material was naive CD8+ T cells sorted from blood. These receptors came from a man younger than 40 in good health.

The genes are TRBV12-5 and TRBJ2-1, with D uncertain. Germline CDR1 reads LGHNT; CDR2 reads FRNRAP. The CDR3 totals 13 residues. Trimming shortened V by 3 bases and J by 5 bases, and 8 bases separated the two germline ends. Written as DNA, the CDR3 is TGTGCTAGTGGTTTTAACGATCACAATGAGCAGTTCTTC. Protein: CASGFNDHNEQFF.

The V call is TRBV9, the J call TRBJ2-1; TRBD1 might be the D (7 bases). The V and J ends lost 7 bases and 7 bases respectively, with 15 bases between them. CDR3 size: 13 residues. Per the germline V gene, CDR1 is SGDLS and CDR2 is YYNGEE. The CDR3 region is CASGRGTVNEQFF. The CDR3 DNA reads as TGTGCCAGCGGACGGGGGACAGTAAATGAGCAGTTCTTC.

The chain links TRBV4-1 to TRBJ2-5; 7 bases are shared with TRBD1. The CDR3 consists of 15 residues. V trimming: 0 bases; J trimming: 3 bases; junction bases outside the gene matches: 4. The germline V gene encodes CDR1 MGHRA and CDR2 YSYEKL. The CDR3 nucleotides are TGCGCCAGCAGCCAAGAAGGCAGGGGGAAAGAGACCCAGTACTTC. It encodes CASSQEGRGKETQYF.

Details on this clone: This sequence is one base from a far larger clone and is likely a read error. The same CDR3 is also encoded by other DNA sequences in this sample. The chain is built from TRBV7-9 and TRBJ2-7; D remains ambiguous. The V end lost 4 bases, the J end lost 1 base, and 5 bases lay between the germline ends. The CDR3 contains 12 residues. CDR1 is SEHNR and CDR2 is FQNEAQ in the germline V gene (reference sequence). CDR3 sequence (DNA): TGTGCCAGCAGCTCTTTATCCTACGAGCAGTACTTC. Residues: CASSSLSYEQYF.

CDR3 sequence: CASSLDRVLITQYF. CDR3 nucleotides: TGTGCCAGCAGCTTGGACCGGGTCCTTATTACGCAGTATTTT. The J gene is TRBJ2-3, the V gene TRBV5-6; no reliable D call. V lost 0 bases, J lost 8 bases, and 13 bases lay in between. Germline-derived CDR1 and CDR2 are SGHDT and YYEEEE. The CDR3 covers 14 residues.

The V and J genes are TRBV7-9 and TRBJ1-2; D may be TRBD1 (5 bases). Trimming cost V 5 bases and J 4 bases, with 20 bases left between them. This CDR3 comprises 16 residues. Germline-derived CDR1 and CDR2 are SEHNR and FQNEAQ (reference sequence). The DNA of the CDR3 is TGTGCCAGCAGCCAGCGGGGCCGGGCCTCTAGCTATGGCTACACCTTC. Protein: CASSQRGRASSYGYTF.

The J gene is TRBJ2-7, the V gene TRBV7-9, with D possibly matching TRBD1 (5 bases). V was trimmed by 5 bases and J by 9 bases, leaving 17 bases between them. The CDR3 is made up of 13 amino acids. The germline V gene encodes CDR1 SEHNR and CDR2 FQNEAQ (reference sequence). The chain's CDR3 is CASSPEAGNGQYF. As DNA, the CDR3 is TGTGCCAGCAGCCCAGAGGCAGGGAACGGGCAGTACTTC.

The V call is TRBV4-1, the J call TRBJ2-7, with unresolved D. The CDR3 has 15 residues. From germline, CDR1 is MGHRA and CDR2 YSYEKL. V was clipped by 1 base and J by 2 bases, with 12 bases between them. The CDR3: CASSQGWAGTYEQYF. As DNA, the CDR3 is TGCGCCAGCAGCCAAGGTTGGGCAGGTACCTACGAGCAGTACTTC.

A few counts support this clone. The V gene is TRBV7-9, the J gene TRBJ1-2; D not resolved. V lost 2 bases and J lost 1, with 5 bases in between. The CDR3 totals 13 residues. The V gene's germline CDR1 is SEHNR and CDR2 FQNEAQ (reference sequence). The CDR3 DNA is TGTGCCAGCAGCTTAACTATTAACTATGGCTACACCTTC. This translates into CASSLTINYGYTF.

The rearrangement links TRBV5-1 to TRBJ1-2, with unresolved D. Germline CDR1 and CDR2: SGHRS and YFSETQ. V was trimmed by 2 bases and J by 6 bases, leaving 11 bases between them. There are 13 residues in the CDR3. The CDR3 region has the DNA TGCGCCAGCAGCTTCGGCCCCCGGCATGGCTACACCTTC. As protein: CASSFGPRHGYTF.

The genes are TRBV21-1 and TRBJ1-1. TRBV21-1 represents a pseudogene. The CDR3 loop spans 14 amino acids. CDR3 sequence (DNA): TGTGCCAGCAGCAAAGTTGGGGGAAACACTGAAGCTTTCTTT. Protein sequence: CASSKVGGNTEAFF.

The rearrangement joins TRBV4-3 to TRBJ1-1, with TRBD1 identical over 7 bases. In germline, CDR1 is LGHNA, CDR2 YSLEER. The CDR3 runs to 17 residues. V trimming: 0 bases; J trimming: 1 base; junction bases outside the gene matches: 8. The chain's CDR3 is CASSQDPDRVPNTEAFF. The CDR3 DNA sequence: TGCGCCAGCAGCCAAGATCCCGACAGGGTGCCGAACACTGAAGCTTTCTTT.

The rearrangement links TRBV9 to TRBJ2-1; no clear D gene. Germline lookup yields CDR1 SGDLS and CDR2 YYNGEE. The ends were cut back, 3 bases at V and 3 bases at J, with 7 bases in the middle. The CDR3 loop spans 13 amino acids. The CDR3 coding sequence is TGTGCCAGCAGCGCCCGAGACTACAATGAGCAGTTCTTC. Translated, it gives CASSARDYNEQFF. Combining the CDR3 with reference TRBV9 and TRBJ2-1 gives the whole variable domain DSGVTQTPKHLITATGQRVTLRCSPRSGDLSVYWYQQSLDQGLQFLIQYYNGEERAKGNILERFSAQQFPDLHSELNLSSLELGDSALYFCASSARDYNEQFFGPGTRLTVL.

The chain links TRBV30 to TRBJ2-7; either TRBD1 or TRBD2 may fit D (5 bases each). Trimming removed 1 base at V and 5 bases at J, with 12 bases between. CDR1 GTSNPN and CDR2 SVGIG come from the germline V gene (reference sequence). There are 13 residues in the CDR3. In nucleotides, the CDR3 is TGTGCCTGGAGTGGGGGCTCCGGGAACGAGCAGTACTTC. Translating it yields CAWSGGSGNEQYF.

The gene calls are TRBV4-1 and TRBJ2-5; 7 bases fit TRBD1. This CDR3 is built from 15 residues. Germline trimming cut 3 bases from V and 2 bases from J; bases unmatched to any gene: 6. Germline V gives CDR1 MGHRA, CDR2 YSYEKL. The CDR3 reads CASSHKQGLQETQYF. Written as DNA, the CDR3 is TGCGCCAGCAGCCACAAACAGGGGCTTCAAGAGACCCAGTACTTC.

This clone was seen more than once but under ten times. The chain employs TRBV4-1 and TRBJ1-5, with TRBD1 as a possible D gene (6 bases). Trimming removed 1 base from V and 6 bases from J, with 13 bases in between. Germline loops: CDR1 MGHRA, CDR2 YSYEKL. The CDR3 extends over 15 amino acids. The DNA for the CDR3 is TGCGCCAGCAGCCAAGCGTATCAGGGGAGTCAGCCCCAGCATTTT. Residues: CASSQAYQGSQPQHF.

V and J are TRBV28 and TRBJ2-1; 10 positions agree with TRBD2. CDR3 length equals 15 residues. V lost 5 bases and J lost 7; bases outside the gene matches: 8. Germline V gene sequence: CDR1 MDHEN, CDR2 SYDVKM. CDR3 protein: CASSSPSGSWNEQFF. Here the CDR3 DNA reads TGTGCCAGCAGTAGTCCTAGCGGGAGTTGGAATGAGCAGTTCTTC.